This T cell receptor (beta chain) was retrieved from a study of response to subunit inactivated influenza vaccine. This CDR3 is 18 amino acids long. The germline V gene has CDR1 LGHNA and CDR2 YSLEER. Unmatched junction bases numbered 18, after V lost 3 bases and J lost 4 bases. TCRdb re-derived calls from the RT-PCR reads in MiXCR, one entry per CDR3 protein. The table records under 550,000 distinct CDR3 sequences, under 8.5% of them present only once. The V gene is TRBV4-3, the J gene TRBJ2-7, with 7 nucleotides matching TRBD2. The sequences come from PBMCs from blood, collected around 25 months after vaccination. The receptor was isolated from a man in his fifties or sixties who received an inactivated influenza vaccine. The DNA of the CDR3 is TGCGCCAGCAGCCAGTTTGTTGCGGGAGAGGGGCTGAGTTACGAGCAGTACTTC. Translation: CASSQFVAGEGLSYEQYF.